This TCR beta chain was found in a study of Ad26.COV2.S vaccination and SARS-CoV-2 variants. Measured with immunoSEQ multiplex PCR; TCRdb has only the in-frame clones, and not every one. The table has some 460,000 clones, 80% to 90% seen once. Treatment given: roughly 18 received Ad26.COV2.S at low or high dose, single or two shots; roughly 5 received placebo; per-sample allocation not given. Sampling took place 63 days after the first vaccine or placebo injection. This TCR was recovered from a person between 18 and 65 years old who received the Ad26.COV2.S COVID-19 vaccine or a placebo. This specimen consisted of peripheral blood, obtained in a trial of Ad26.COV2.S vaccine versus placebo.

The CDR3 region has the DNA TGCAGCGTCAAAGCGCGGGAAGCTTTCTTT. Translation: CSVKAREAFF. This chain joins TRBV29-1 and TRBJ1-1; D remains ambiguous. CDR1 is SQVTM and CDR2 is ANQGSEA in the germline V gene. Trimming cost V 6 bases and J 8 bases, with 10 bases left between them. The CDR3 length is 10 residues.